Listed here are 20 T cell receptor beta chains from one sample, sequenced in a study of regulatory T cells in long-lasting Graves disease. The authors built TCR beta libraries using iRepertoire HTBI primers and Arm-PCR of CDR3 regions. Each CDR3 protein is one row after TCRdb ran MiXCR on the multiplex PCR reads. This sample has approximately 470,000 distinct CDR3 sequences, with under 20% found just once. Time point reported: newly diagnosed GD, antithyroid drugs for less than 3 months. The TCR library used RNA extracted from PBMCs. The same sample was also used in a study of T cells in Graves' hyperthyroidism and ophthalmopathy.

Sequenced material: peripheral blood mononuclear cells (PBMCs), taken at new diagnosis, from a patient treated with antithyroid drugs. The origin of the receptors is a man aged 35-49 years with Graves disease.

This clonotype occurred many times. The V call is TRBV2, the J call TRBJ2-3; D not resolved. The V end was cut by 7 bases, the J end by 1 base, with 9 bases between. CDR1 and CDR2 (germline): SNHLY, FYNNEI. CDR3 length: 13 amino acids. The CDR3 bases are TGTGCCAGCAACCCGTCGGGCACAGATACGCAGTATTTT. This gives the protein CASNPSGTDTQYF.

The CDR3: CSVDGQGTYEQYF. CDR3 sequence (DNA): TGCAGCGTTGACGGTCAGGGAACCTACGAGCAGTACTTC. V usage is TRBV29-1 and J usage is TRBJ2-7; tentatively, D is TRBD1 (5 bases). V was clipped by 3 bases and J by 2 bases, with 11 bases between them. The CDR3 has 13 amino acids. Germline V gives CDR1 SQVTM, CDR2 ANQGSEA.

The table lists this clonotype with many counts. The CDR3 sequence: CASGAGLGDYEQYF. The CDR3 coding sequence is TGCGCCAGCGGCGCGGGGCTTGGGGACTACGAGCAGTACTTC. The rearrangement links TRBV5-1 to TRBJ2-7, with a tentative D call TRBD2 (6 bases). The CDR3 covers 14 residues. Trimming removed 7 bases at V and 3 bases at J, with 17 bases between. CDR1 and CDR2 from the germline V gene are SGHRS and YFSETQ.

The rearrangement links TRBV6-1 to TRBJ1-5, with a possible D match to TRBD1 (6 bases). Germline CDR1 reads MNHNS; CDR2 reads SASEGT. This CDR3 region has 14 residues. V dropped 6 bases and J dropped 8 bases, with 17 bases sitting between them. The CDR3 DNA reads as TGTGCCAGCAGCTTGACAGGTTCATATGAGCCCCAGCATTTT. Translation gives CASSLTGSYEPQHF.

This clonotype appeared a single time. The rearrangement uses TRBV15 and TRBJ2-7; possibly TRBD1 for D (5 bases). The germline CDR1 and CDR2 sequences are LNHNV and YYDKDF (reference sequence). V shed 2 bases and J shed 5 bases, with 16 bases lying between them. There are 15 residues in the CDR3. DNA for the CDR3: TGTGCCACCAGCAGACGCTTAGGGGCTGAGAACGAGCAGTACTTC. Translating it yields CATSRRLGAENEQYF.

Of note for this clonotype: A much larger clone sits a single nucleotide away, making a read error possible. This chain joins TRBV11-2 and TRBJ2-4; possibly TRBD1 or TRBD2 for D (6 bases each). The CDR3 loop spans 14 amino acids. V lost 1 base to trimming and J lost 8 bases, with 12 bases between them. Germline CDR1 SGHAT, CDR2 FQNNGV. This CDR3 reads CASSLARRGDIQYF. The CDR3 DNA reads as TGTGCCAGCAGCTTAGCGAGAAGGGGGGACATTCAGTACTTC.

This clonotype was counted at least ten times. The chain employs TRBV28 and TRBJ2-7; weak D call: TRBD2 (6 bases). The germline CDR1 and CDR2 sequences are MDHEN and SYDVKM. This CDR3 contains 15 residues. V was cut by 6 bases and J by 2 bases, with 17 bases left in between. The CDR3 DNA reads as TGTGCCAGCAGACCTACCGGGACTTATACCTACGAGCAGTACTTC. Amino acid sequence: CASRPTGTYTYEQYF.

This clonotype was counted ten times or more. This chain joins TRBV28 and TRBJ2-3, with 11 bases that match TRBD1. Losses at the gene ends were 4 bases for V and 3 bases for J; bases not matched to a gene: 15. The CDR3 runs 19 residues. CDR1 is MDHEN and CDR2 is SYDVKM in the germline V gene. The CDR3, as DNA: TGTGCCAGCAGTTCCCCCTGGAGGACAGGGGGCATTGGGACAGATACGCAGTATTTT. It codes for CASSSPWRTGGIGTDTQYF.

About this clonotype itself: A much larger clone lies a single base off, so this may be a read error. The V call is TRBV3-1, the J call TRBJ2-2; D perhaps matches TRBD2 (5 bases). Germline V gene data show CDR1 as LGHDT and CDR2 as YNNKEL (reference sequence). Between the trimmed V and J ends, which lost 4 bases and 6 bases, there was a span of 12 bases. There are 14 residues in the CDR3. CDR3 in DNA: TGTGCCAGCAGCCGTTCCGGCGGGCCCGGGGAGCTGTTTTTT. It yields the protein CASSRSGGPGELFF.

This clonotype occurred many times. The V gene is TRBV2, the J gene TRBJ2-5; 10 nucleotides line up with TRBD1. The CDR3 runs 14 residues. Per germline, CDR1 SNHLY and CDR2 FYNNEI. V lost 5 bases to trimming and J lost 5 bases; unmatched junction nucleotides: 5. In DNA form, the CDR3 reads TGTGCCAGCAGTCGAGACAGGGGGCGTGAGACCCAGTACTTC. Protein: CASSRDRGRETQYF.

This clonotype was observed many times. This chain links TRBV11-2 with TRBJ2-3, with 7 nucleotides matching TRBD2. Germline values: CDR1 SGHAT, CDR2 FQNNGV. This CDR3 has 16 residues. J gave up 2 bases and V 2 bases, and 7 bases lay outside the gene matches. DNA of the CDR3: TGTGCCAGCAGCTTATCGCCTAGCGGTTACACAGATACGCAGTATTTT. This sequence encodes CASSLSPSGYTDTQYF.

V usage is TRBV14 and J usage is TRBJ2-3; D gene uncertain. The CDR3 is made up of 14 amino acids. Per the germline V gene, CDR1 is SGHDN and CDR2 is FVKESK. Deletions cut 2 bases from V and 0 bases from J, with 6 bases between. CDR3 sequence: CASSQWGSTDTQYF. The DNA for the CDR3 is TGTGCCAGCAGCCAATGGGGTAGCACAGATACGCAGTATTTT.

This clonotype was counted ten times or more. The J gene is TRBJ2-7, the V gene TRBV5-1; 7 bases map to TRBD2. The J segment lost 6 bases and the V segment lost 3 bases, leaving 6 bases of the junction unmatched. CDR1 and CDR2 from the germline V gene are SGHRS and YFSETQ. This CDR3 contains 13 residues. This chain's CDR3 is CASSSGGSGEQYF. DNA of the CDR3: TGCGCCAGCAGCTCGGGGGGAAGCGGCGAGCAGTACTTC.

This clonotype was counted at least ten times. The rearrangement joins TRBV12-3 or TRBV12-4 to TRBJ2-7; 8 bases line up with TRBD1. V shed 6 bases and J 3 bases; nucleotides not matched to a gene: 1. This CDR3 is built from 12 residues. CDR3 protein: CASRGTGYEQYF. CDR3 nucleotide sequence: TGTGCCAGCAGAGGGACAGGCTACGAGCAGTACTTC.

The chain employs TRBV6-5 and TRBJ2-5; D could derive from TRBD1 or TRBD2 (6 bases each). Trimming removed 2 bases from V and 2 bases from J, with 21 bases in between. Per germline, CDR1 MNHEY and CDR2 SVGAGI. The CDR3 covers 18 residues. In DNA form, the CDR3 reads TGTGCCAGCAGTTACCTCGTCCGGGGGCTTGGAAAACAAGAGACCCAGTACTTC. It translates to CASSYLVRGLGKQETQYF.

This chain joins TRBV6-5 and TRBJ1-1; 7 bases line up with TRBD1. The germline V gene has CDR1 MNHEY and CDR2 SVGAGI. The CDR3 is made up of 15 amino acids. With V trimmed by 4 bases and J by 1 base, 6 bases remained unmatched. CDR3 DNA: TGTGCCAGCAGTTCCCAGGGGGGAGCGAACACTGAAGCTTTCTTT. Translated, it gives CASSSQGGANTEAFF.

This clonotype was found a few times. V usage is TRBV5-1 and J usage is TRBJ1-1; D might be TRBD1 (5 bases). Looked up from germline, CDR1 is SGHRS and CDR2 is YFSETQ. Trimming removed 0 bases at V and 1 base at J, with 10 bases between. This CDR3 comprises 15 residues. The CDR3 coding sequence is TGCGCCAGCAGCTTGGTGACGGGGACGAACACTGAAGCTTTCTTT. Translating gives CASSLVTGTNTEAFF.

This clonotype was counted ten times or more. The chain uses TRBV2 and TRBJ1-3; D not resolved. The CDR3 loop spans 15 amino acids. Deletions cut 7 bases from V and 0 bases from J, with 13 bases between. Germline assignment: CDR1 SNHLY and CDR2 FYNNEI. The CDR3 protein is CASNPRTSSGNTIYF. For the CDR3, the DNA is TGTGCCAGCAACCCCCGGACCAGCTCTGGAAACACCATATATTTT.

CDR3 sequence reads: CASSLNPRSYEQYF. The CDR3 bases are TGTGCCAGCAGTTTGAACCCTCGCTCCTACGAGCAGTACTTC. The V call is TRBV12-3 or TRBV12-4, the J call TRBJ2-7; D not certain. The CDR3 is made up of 14 amino acids. V lost 3 bases and J 0 bases, leaving 9 bases between the germline ends.

This clonotype was counted at least ten times. This chain links TRBV12-3 or TRBV12-4 with TRBJ2-5; D possibly corresponds to TRBD1 (6 bases). Trimming shortened V by 5 bases and J by 7 bases, and 17 bases separated the two germline ends. The CDR3 has 14 amino acids. The CDR3 DNA follows: TGTGCCAGCAGTCGAACCGGGACATCCGGGACCCAGTACTTC. This translates into CASSRTGTSGTQYF.